This TCR beta chain was identified in a study of CXCR3-negative and CXCR3-positive naive CD8 T cells (dated by TCRdb to the late 2010s). Regarding the complete study: In total, about 130 million TRB reads were obtained, or roughly 1.5 +/- 0.3 million reads per library. Diversity and physicochemical repertoire analyses covered around 10 donors pooled from two independent experiments. For the TRBV-TRBJ cluster analysis, the naive subsets came from roughly 5 donors, while the memory cells came from 3 donors.

TCRdb names NextSeq 550 as the instrument used. The Human TCR Profiling Kit (MiLaboratory) was used to make UMI-labeled 5' RACE TRB cDNA libraries. The full amount of extracted RNA was used for cDNA synthesis, and the full amount of resulting cDNA was used for PCR amplification. The libraries were made side by side, with each library going through the same number of PCR cycles. The authors processed their data as follows. With a requirement of at least two reads per UMI, MIGEC and MiXCR extracted about 57,000 +/- 9,900 unique UMI-labeled TRB cDNA molecules per library. Each library averaged about 37,000 +/- 9,700 functional in-frame TRB CDR3 nucleotide clonotypes without stop codons. After downsampling to 5000 UMI-labeled TRB molecules per sample, diversity metrics, including normalized Shannon-Wiener and Chao1, were computed in VDJtools. VDJtools computed clonotype-size-weighted physicochemical properties of the central five CDR3 residues: interaction energy, strength, volume and Kidera factor 4. After reprocessing by TCRdb, each CDR3 protein sequence is one entry, and no DNA is given. The V and J calls and clone size come from TCRdb's table, not from the authors' own analysis. The sample table gives about 86,000 distinct CDR3 sequences. Of the sample, nearly 0.85% falls within the top ten clones.

A remark on this clonotype: Its cognate antigen has yet to be identified.

What the research found in general, with its limitations: Freshly isolated PBMCs were used for most assays because CXCR3 expression went down partially after cryopreservation. TRB CDR3s from CXCR3-positive naive cells showed higher hydrophobicity (lower Kidera factor 4), lower energy, and higher strength and volume indices than CXCR3-negative naive cells. Because surface CD5, which is linked to self-reactivity in mice, was comparable between the naive subsets, TCR interaction strength was also inferred from the physicochemical properties of TRB CDR3s. Within the same donor, TRBV-TRBJ usage looked similar between naive CXCR3-negative and CXCR3-positive cells, but memory cells had distinct patterns. Repertoire diversity was comparably high in both naive subsets but much lower in memory CD8+ T cells.

For each CD8+ T cell subset, flow sorting was done in triplicate, and about 300,000 cells per subset went directly into RLT lysis buffer. To keep memory contaminants out, a stringent definition of naive CD8+ T cells was applied: CD45RO-CCR7+CD27+CD95-. Peripheral blood mononuclear cells were isolated from buffy coats by standard density gradient centrifugation. Naive CXCR3-negative and CXCR3-positive CD8+ T cells were flow-sorted using a FACSAria III. An RNeasy Mini Kit was used to extract total RNA from the sorted cells. The CDR3 starts with the cysteine, ends with the phenylalanine, and has 18 residues. The protein alone is recorded here. As encoded in the germline V gene, CDR1 is MNHEY while CDR2 is SVGAGI.

The V and J segments used are TRBV6-5 and TRBJ2-2; TCRdb's assignment of TRBD1 cannot be checked, as there is no DNA. The sample consisted of naive CXCR3+ CD8+ T cells from blood. The intended sense of this specimen's cell subset or site label: CD45RO-CCR7+CD27+CD95- naive CD8+ T cells expressing CXCR3 (TNR3+). This receptor was taken from a human donor in good health. Some clones in this sample may be carry-over from other donors' samples. This receptor carries the CDR3 CASSYSSPVPGYTGELFF.